This T cell receptor (beta chain) was captured by sequencing in a study of T-cell memory formation after mild COVID-19. Study-level background: Largely, the TCR clusters proved donor specific. Study-level findings and limits: Clones that got smaller from day 15 to 85 had even CD4/CD8, while clones growing later tipped toward CD4+.

The CDR3 extends over 10 amino acids. V dropped 7 bases and J dropped 2 bases, with 0 bases sitting between them. The V gene's germline CDR1 is MNHNY and CDR2 SVGAGI (reference sequence). Comment on this clonotype: What it binds is unknown.

One entry per CDR3 protein results from TCRdb running MiXCR on the 5' RACE reads. The sample contains 150,000 to 200,000 distinct CDR3 sequences, 11% of which appear only once. The TCR comes from a young man who had mild COVID-19 (a few samples of this study predate the infection). Cell type and time point are not known. Material: PBMCs or a T cell subset sorted from them (not recorded which). This chain links TRBV6-6 with TRBJ1-3; D is ambiguous. The CDR3 reads CASTGNTIYF. The CDR3 DNA follows: TGTGCCAGCACTGGAAACACCATATATTTT.